A single sample is the source of the 24 T cell receptor beta chains below, sequenced in a study of T cell responses to AZD1222 COVID-19 vaccine. Sequencing used immunoSEQ multiplex PCR; TCRdb keeps in-frame clones, though not all of them. Altogether about 180,000 clones are present, approximately 92% being singletons, with the ten largest covering about 3%. The specimen was peripheral blood, collected on day 0 of AZD1222 vaccination. These receptors all come from an adult in good health.

The J gene is TRBJ1-3, the V gene TRBV5-6; D may be TRBD1 (5 bases). CDR3 size: 15 residues. Trimming pared 0 bases from V and 7 bases from J, leaving 14 bases between. Germline lookup yields CDR1 SGHDT and CDR2 YYEEEE. The DNA for the CDR3 is TGTGCCAGCAGCTTGGTTCGCCAGGGAAGGAACACCATATATTTT. Translating it yields CASSLVRQGRNTIYF.

This rearrangement joins TRBV7-6 to TRBJ1-3, with D maybe TRBD1 (5 bases). The CDR3 loop spans 17 amino acids. Germline V CDR1 and CDR2: SGHVS, FNYEAQ. V was shortened by 2 bases and J by 2 bases, with 16 bases between the two germline ends. CDR3 region: CASSLKGTLPTGNTIYF. DNA for the CDR3: TGTGCCAGCAGCTTAAAGGGGACGCTTCCAACTGGAAACACCATATATTTT.

CDR3 protein: CASSPQTGAYTEAFF. The CDR3 DNA reads as TGTGCCAGCAGCCCCCAGACAGGGGCCTACACTGAAGCTTTCTTT. The chain links TRBV21-1 to TRBJ1-1; TRBD1, the D gene given by the table, was not confirmed from the DNA. TRBV21-1 constitutes a pseudogene. This CDR3 spans 15 amino acids.

The chain is built from TRBV11-2 and TRBJ1-4, with a possible D match to TRBD1 (6 bases). V shed 5 bases and J shed 4 bases, with 17 bases lying between them. This CDR3 is 16 amino acids long. Looked up from germline, CDR1 is SGHAT and CDR2 is FQNNGV. In nucleotides, the CDR3 is TGTGCCAGCAGCCCCGGACAGAGGAAAGATAATGAAAAACTGTTTTTT. This gives the protein CASSPGQRKDNEKLFF.

Details on this clone: The same CDR3 also results from other DNA sequences found in this sample. This chain joins TRBV5-1 and TRBJ1-1, with unresolved D. Germline CDR1 is SGHRS and CDR2 is YFSETQ. With 2 bases removed from V and 3 bases from J, the gap between germline ends came to 11 bases. The CDR3 spans 14 residues. The CDR3 is CASSLAGGYTEAFF. In DNA, the CDR3 is TGCGCCAGCAGCTTAGCGGGAGGGTACACTGAAGCTTTCTTT. The whole variable domain, remainder taken from reference TRBV5-1 and TRBJ1-1, is KAGVTQTPRYLIKTRGQQVTLSCSPISGHRSVSWYQQTPGQGLQFLFEYFSETQRNKGNFPGRFSGRQFSNSRSEMNVSTLELGDSALYLCASSLAGGYTEAFFGQGTRLTVV.

This chain uses TRBV9 with TRBJ2-2, with 7 positions matching TRBD1. The germline V gene encodes CDR1 SGDLS and CDR2 YYNGEE. V shed 4 bases and J 7 bases; nucleotides not matched to a gene: 7. The CDR3 covers 14 residues. CDR3 coding DNA: TGTGCCAGCAGCCGGGACAGTAGGAGCGGGGAGCTGTTTTTT. Translating it yields CASSRDSRSGELFF. Looking up the rest from reference TRBV9 and TRBJ2-2 gives the full variable domain: DSGVTQTPKHLITATGQRVTLRCSPRSGDLSVYWYQQSLDQGLQFLIQYYNGEERAKGNILERFSAQQFPDLHSELNLSSLELGDSALYFCASSRDSRSGELFFGEGSRLTVL.

The chain links TRBV30 to TRBJ1-2; possible D gene TRBD1, 5 bases. The germline CDR1 and CDR2 sequences are GTSNPN and SVGIG (reference sequence). This CDR3 comprises 13 residues. V gave up 8 bases and J gave up 6 bases, with 19 bases separating them. The CDR3 DNA is TGTGCCGTATCCCAGGGCCCCACTAATGGCTACACCTTC. Its protein is CAVSQGPTNGYTF.

The chain uses TRBV5-4 and TRBJ1-1; no reliable D call. Germline CDR1 and CDR2: SGHNT and YYREEE (reference sequence). V lost 0 bases and J 5 bases, leaving 14 bases between the germline ends. The CDR3 runs 15 residues. The CDR3 reads CASSLGPEARTEAFF. As DNA, the CDR3 is TGTGCCAGCAGCTTGGGTCCAGAGGCGAGGACTGAAGCTTTCTTT.

The gene calls are TRBV19 and TRBJ2-1; TRBD2 might be the D (5 bases). V dropped 9 bases and J dropped 0 bases, with 15 bases sitting between them. CDR3 length: 15 residues. Germline V lookup: CDR1 LNHDA, CDR2 SQIVND (reference sequence). CDR3 sequence: CASGVRVSSYNEQFF. The CDR3 region has the DNA TGTGCCAGCGGGGTTCGGGTTAGCTCCTACAATGAGCAGTTCTTC.

This clone was seen a handful of times. The chain couples TRBV6-5 to TRBJ1-5; no clear D gene. Looked up from germline, CDR1 is MNHEY and CDR2 is SVGAGI. The germline V and J ends were trimmed by 8 bases and 4 bases, with 12 bases remaining between them. The CDR3 is made up of 13 amino acids. The CDR3 sequence is CASGLETNQPQHF. Here the CDR3 DNA reads TGTGCCAGCGGCCTAGAGACTAATCAGCCCCAGCATTTT.

The V and J genes are TRBV6-5 and TRBJ1-1; D is unresolved. The CDR3 extends over 15 amino acids. The germline V gene encodes CDR1 MNHEY and CDR2 SVGAGI. V was shortened by 7 bases and J by 3 bases, with 18 bases between the two germline ends. DNA of the CDR3: TGTGCCAGCACCCTAAAAGAGGGCCGGTACACTGAAGCTTTCTTT. Its translation is CASTLKEGRYTEAFF.

On this clone: Other DNA variants within this sample encode the same CDR3. The chain uses TRBV5-1 and TRBJ1-4, with D hard to call. Trimming pared 2 bases from V and 0 bases from J, leaving 5 bases between. This CDR3 spans 14 amino acids. Germline lookup yields CDR1 SGHRS and CDR2 YFSETQ. The CDR3 DNA reads as TGCGCCAGCAGCTTAGGAGCAACTAATGAAAAACTGTTTTTT. Its protein product is CASSLGATNEKLFF.

This chain joins TRBV9 and TRBJ1-2, with unresolved D. Deletions cut 4 bases from V and 8 bases from J, with 12 bases between. The CDR3 contains 12 residues. CDR1 is SGDLS, CDR2 YYNGEE, per germline. CDR3 residues: CASSPKVEGYTF. The CDR3 bases are TGTGCCAGCAGCCCTAAGGTGGAGGGCTACACCTTC. Full variable domain (missing parts from reference TRBV9 and TRBJ1-2): DSGVTQTPKHLITATGQRVTLRCSPRSGDLSVYWYQQSLDQGLQFLIQYYNGEERAKGNILERFSAQQFPDLHSELNLSSLELGDSALYFCASSPKVEGYTFGSGTRLTVV.

The chain links TRBV3-1 (or the pseudogene TRBV3-2) to TRBJ1-1; D unclear. The germline CDR1 and CDR2 sequences are LGHDT and YNNKEL (reference sequence). CDR3 length: 14 residues. The germline V and J ends were trimmed by 1 base and 4 bases, with 10 bases remaining between them. The CDR3 nucleotides read TGTGCCAGCAGCCAAGCCGTGGGGAGCACTGAAGCTTTCTTT. Its protein is CASSQAVGSTEAFF.

The chain is built from TRBV29-1 and TRBJ1-1; D might be TRBD1 (5 bases). The CDR3 is 12 residues long. Trimming took off 4 bases at V and 2 bases at J, with 8 bases between the two ends. Germline V gives CDR1 SQVTM, CDR2 ANQGSEA. This CDR3 reads CSVATANTEAFF. The CDR3 bases are TGCAGCGTTGCGACAGCTAACACTGAAGCTTTCTTT.

The J gene is TRBJ1-2, the V gene TRBV29-1, with 9 bases that match TRBD1. V was clipped by 6 bases and J by 4 bases; unmatched bases: 3. Germline V gene data show CDR1 as SQVTM and CDR2 as ANQGSEA. The CDR3 is made up of 12 amino acids. CDR3 sequence reads: CSVGTGTYGYTF. The CDR3 region has the DNA TGCAGCGTGGGGACAGGGACCTATGGCTACACCTTC.

The chain recombines TRBV10-3 with TRBJ1-3, with D perhaps TRBD1 (6 bases). V was cut by 6 bases and J by 0 bases, with 12 bases left in between. The CDR3 is 15 amino acids. Germline assignment: CDR1 ENHRY and CDR2 SYGVKD. The CDR3 nucleotides read TGTGCCATCAGGGGGGACACCAGCTCTGGAAACACCATATATTTT. It is translated as CAIRGDTSSGNTIYF.

The chain uses TRBV6-5 and TRBJ1-1; D is unclear. The V end was cut by 1 base, the J end by 3 bases, with 12 bases between. This CDR3 comprises 15 residues. CDR1 is MNHEY, CDR2 SVGAGI, per germline. CDR3 protein: CASSYYREVHTEAFF. In nucleotides, the CDR3 is TGTGCCAGCAGTTACTACCGCGAGGTGCACACTGAAGCTTTCTTT.

The V call is TRBV5-1, the J call TRBJ2-1; 7 bases align to TRBD1. Germline loops: CDR1 SGHRS, CDR2 YFSETQ. The junction had 10 bases not matched to a gene; V was cut back by 4 bases and J by 9 bases. This CDR3 has 14 amino acids. Here the CDR3 reads CASSVTGSLGEQFF. CDR3 sequence (DNA): TGCGCCAGCAGCGTGACAGGGAGTTTGGGTGAGCAGTTCTTC. Together with reference TRBV5-1 and TRBJ2-1, the CDR3 gives the full variable domain: KAGVTQTPRYLIKTRGQQVTLSCSPISGHRSVSWYQQTPGQGLQFLFEYFSETQRNKGNFPGRFSGRQFSNSRSEMNVSTLELGDSALYLCASSVTGSLGEQFFGPGTRLTVL.

This chain uses TRBV5-1 with TRBJ2-1; a possible D gene is TRBD1 (7 bases). The V gene's germline CDR1 is SGHRS and CDR2 YFSETQ. This CDR3 is built from 17 residues. The V end was cut by 4 bases, the J end by 7 bases, with 24 bases between. The CDR3 spells CASSPTPAGQGGNEQFF. The CDR3 DNA reads TGCGCCAGCAGCCCCACCCCCGCGGGGCAGGGGGGTAATGAGCAGTTCTTC.

The genes are TRBV5-4 and TRBJ2-7; 14 positions agree with TRBD2. This CDR3 has 15 residues. The germline CDR1 and CDR2 sequences are SGHNT and YYREEE (reference sequence). V lost 4 bases, J lost 7 bases, and 7 bases stayed unmatched. CDR3 sequence reads: CASSLRTSGRLEQYF. In nucleotides, the CDR3 is TGTGCCAGCAGCCTGAGGACTAGCGGGAGGCTAGAGCAGTACTTC.

The rearrangement links TRBV27 to TRBJ1-1; TRBD1 matches 7 bases. The trim removed 3 bases at V and 1 base at J, leaving 5 bases unmatched. Per the germline V gene, CDR1 is MNHEY and CDR2 is SMNVEV (reference sequence). CDR3 length: 15 residues. In DNA, the CDR3 is TGTGCCAGCAGTTTTCACAGGGGTCGGAACACTGAAGCTTTCTTT. It codes for CASSFHRGRNTEAFF.

The V call is TRBV2, the J call TRBJ1-1, with unresolved D. Germline values: CDR1 SNHLY, CDR2 FYNNEI. The CDR3 is 16 residues long. The ends were cut back, 2 bases at V and 4 bases at J, with 17 bases in the middle. CDR3 region: CASSEMRQVLGTEAFF. The CDR3 nucleotides read TGTGCCAGCAGTGAAATGCGGCAGGTTCTCGGCACTGAAGCTTTCTTT.

V gene TRBV14 combines with J gene TRBJ2-2; no reliable D call. The germline V gene has CDR1 SGHDN and CDR2 FVKESK. The germline V and J ends were trimmed by 2 bases and 1 base, with 11 bases remaining between them. The CDR3 is made up of 16 amino acids. CDR3 sequence reads: CASSQHWSGNTGELFF. In nucleotides, the CDR3 is TGTGCCAGCAGCCAACACTGGTCTGGGAACACCGGGGAGCTGTTTTTT.